Here is one T cell receptor beta chain with its context. The sample originates from a study of blood T cell repertoires in COVID-19. About the research overall: The United States, Italy and Spain were the sources of the acute and convalescent COVID-19 samples. Sample material is recorded as cDNA or gDNA derived from T cells, B-cell-depleted T cells, or PBMCs.

The CDR3 is 14 residues long. The germline gives CDR1 SEHNR, CDR2 FQNEAQ (reference sequence). V trimming: 5 bases; J trimming: 4 bases; junction bases outside the gene matches: 6. Measured with immunoSEQ multiplex PCR; TCRdb has only the in-frame clones, and not every one. The top ten hold about 9.7% of the sample, which has about 180,000 clones, 80% to 90% seen once. The source of this sequence is a middle-aged man with active or convalescent COVID-19. The chain is built from TRBV7-9 and TRBJ2-3, with TRBD2 matching over 7 bases. Sequencing input: peripheral blood. The CDR3 loop reads CASSPQGLADTQYF. DNA for the CDR3: TGTGCCAGCAGCCCGCAAGGACTAGCAGATACGCAGTATTTT.